The present T cell receptor beta chain was sequenced within a study of CD8 T cells in Susac syndrome. Reverse transcription used roughly 0.45 to 1 ug RNA and random hexamers. TCRdb called the immunoSEQ multiplex PCR reads again in MiXCR, with one record for every CDR3 protein. The table shows 100,000 to 150,000 distinct CDR3 sequences, with 80% to 85% occurring only once. The CDR3 extends over 14 amino acids. Germline-derived CDR1 and CDR2 are LNHDA and SQIVND (reference sequence). Trimming pared 5 bases from V and 0 bases from J, leaving 10 bases between. FACS was used to enrich TEMRA cells, whereas the CD8+ and CD4+ T cells were obtained by negative isolation.

The chain carries TRBV19 and TRBJ1-1, with unresolved D. The origin of this receptor is a human donor with multiple sclerosis. Sequencing was performed on CD8+ T cells from PBMCs. The CDR3 DNA follows: TGTGCCAGTAGTGACCGGGGTCTGAACACTGAAGCTTTCTTT. It specifies CASSDRGLNTEAFF.